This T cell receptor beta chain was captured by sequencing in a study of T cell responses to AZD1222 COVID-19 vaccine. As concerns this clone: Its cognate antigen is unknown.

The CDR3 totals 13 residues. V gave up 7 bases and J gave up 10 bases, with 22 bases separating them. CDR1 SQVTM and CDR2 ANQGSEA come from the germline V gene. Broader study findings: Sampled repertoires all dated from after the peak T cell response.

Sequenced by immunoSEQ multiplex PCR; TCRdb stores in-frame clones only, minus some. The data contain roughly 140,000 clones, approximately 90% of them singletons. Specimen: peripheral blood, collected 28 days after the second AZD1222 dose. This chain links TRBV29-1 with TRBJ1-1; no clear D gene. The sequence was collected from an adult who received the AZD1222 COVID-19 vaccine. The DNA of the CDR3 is TGCAGCGCCGCTGGGAAGAACCACGCTTCAGCTTTCTTT. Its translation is CSAAGKNHASAFF.